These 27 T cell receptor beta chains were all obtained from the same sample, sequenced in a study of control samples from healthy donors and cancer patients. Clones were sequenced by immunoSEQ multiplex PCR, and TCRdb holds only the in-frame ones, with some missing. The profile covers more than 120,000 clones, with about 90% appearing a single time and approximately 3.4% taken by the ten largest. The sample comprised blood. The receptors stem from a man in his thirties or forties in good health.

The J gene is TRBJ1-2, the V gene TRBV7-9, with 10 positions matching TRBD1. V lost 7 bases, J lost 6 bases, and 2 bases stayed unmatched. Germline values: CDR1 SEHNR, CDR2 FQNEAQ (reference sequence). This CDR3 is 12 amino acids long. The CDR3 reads CASTGTGDGYTF. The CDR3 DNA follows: TGTGCCAGCACCGGGACAGGGGATGGCTACACCTTC.

The CDR3 here is CASSLERDTDTQYF. In DNA, the CDR3 is TGTGCCAGCAGCTTAGAACGGGACACAGATACGCAGTATTTT. This chain links TRBV7-3 with TRBJ2-3; D is perhaps TRBD2 (5 bases). Germline CDR1 and CDR2: SGHTA and FQGTGA. The V end was cut by 2 bases, the J end by 2 bases, with 8 bases between. This CDR3 has 14 amino acids.

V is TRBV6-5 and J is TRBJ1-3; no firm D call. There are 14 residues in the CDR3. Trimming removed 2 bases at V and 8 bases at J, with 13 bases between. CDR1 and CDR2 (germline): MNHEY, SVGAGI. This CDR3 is CASSYGRSWDTIYF. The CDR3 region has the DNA TGTGCCAGCAGTTACGGTCGCTCCTGGGACACCATATATTTT.

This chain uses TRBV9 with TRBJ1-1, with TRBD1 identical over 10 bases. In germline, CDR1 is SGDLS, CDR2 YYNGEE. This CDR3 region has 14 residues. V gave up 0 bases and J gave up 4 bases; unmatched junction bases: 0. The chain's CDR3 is CASSVGDRGTEAFF. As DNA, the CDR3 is TGTGCCAGCAGCGTAGGGGACAGGGGCACTGAAGCTTTCTTT.

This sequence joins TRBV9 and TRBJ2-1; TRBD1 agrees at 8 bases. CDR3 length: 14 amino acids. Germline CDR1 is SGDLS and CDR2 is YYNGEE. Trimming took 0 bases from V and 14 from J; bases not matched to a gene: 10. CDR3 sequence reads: CASSVEDRAGFEFF. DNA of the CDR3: TGTGCCAGCAGCGTAGAGGACAGGGCGGGGTTTGAGTTCTTC. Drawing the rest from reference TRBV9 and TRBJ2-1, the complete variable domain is DSGVTQTPKHLITATGQRVTLRCSPRSGDLSVYWYQQSLDQGLQFLIQYYNGEERAKGNILERFSAQQFPDLHSELNLSSLELGDSALYFCASSVEDRAGFEFFGPGTRLTVL.

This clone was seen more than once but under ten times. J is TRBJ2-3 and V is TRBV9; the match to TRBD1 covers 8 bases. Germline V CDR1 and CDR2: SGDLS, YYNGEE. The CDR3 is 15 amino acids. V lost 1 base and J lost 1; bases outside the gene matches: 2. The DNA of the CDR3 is TGTGCCAGCAGCGTACAGGGGGCAGGCACAGATACGCAGTATTTT. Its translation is CASSVQGAGTDTQYF.

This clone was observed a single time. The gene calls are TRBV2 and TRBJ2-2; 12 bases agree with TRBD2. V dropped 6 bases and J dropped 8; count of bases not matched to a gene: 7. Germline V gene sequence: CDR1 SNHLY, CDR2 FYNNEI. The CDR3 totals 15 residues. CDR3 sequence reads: CASRRLAGGPGELFF. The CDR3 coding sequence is TGTGCCAGCAGGAGGCTAGCGGGGGGGCCGGGGGAGCTGTTTTTT.

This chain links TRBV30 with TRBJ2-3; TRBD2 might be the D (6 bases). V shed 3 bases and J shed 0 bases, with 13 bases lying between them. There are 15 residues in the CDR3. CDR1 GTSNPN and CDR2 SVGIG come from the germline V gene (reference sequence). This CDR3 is CAWREGLTSTDTQYF. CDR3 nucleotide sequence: TGTGCCTGGAGGGAGGGATTAACTAGCACAGATACGCAGTATTTT.

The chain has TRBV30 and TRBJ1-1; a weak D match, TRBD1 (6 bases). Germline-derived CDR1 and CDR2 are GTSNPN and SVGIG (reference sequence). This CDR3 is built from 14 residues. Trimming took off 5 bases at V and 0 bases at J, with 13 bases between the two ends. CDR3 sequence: CAWGFGDMNTEAFF. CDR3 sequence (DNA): TGTGCCTGGGGGTTCGGGGACATGAACACTGAAGCTTTCTTT. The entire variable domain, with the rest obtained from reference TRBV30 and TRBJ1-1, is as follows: SQTIHQWPATLVQPVGSPLSLECTVEGTSNPNLYWYRQAAGRGLQLLFYSVGIGQISSEVPQNLSASRPQDRQFILSSKKLLLSDSGFYLCAWGFGDMNTEAFFGQGTRLTVV.

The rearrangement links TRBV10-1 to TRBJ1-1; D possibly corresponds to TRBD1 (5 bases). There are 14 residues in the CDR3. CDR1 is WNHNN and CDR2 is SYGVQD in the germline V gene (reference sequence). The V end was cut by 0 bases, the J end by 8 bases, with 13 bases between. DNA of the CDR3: TGCGCCAGCAGTGAGTCCGGGGCTGATAGCGAAGCTTTCTTT. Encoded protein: CASSESGADSEAFF.

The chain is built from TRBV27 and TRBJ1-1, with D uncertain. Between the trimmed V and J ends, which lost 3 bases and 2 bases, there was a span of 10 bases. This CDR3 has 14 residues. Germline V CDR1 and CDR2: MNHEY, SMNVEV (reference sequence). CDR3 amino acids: CASSFGLLNTEAFF. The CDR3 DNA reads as TGTGCCAGCAGTTTTGGGCTCCTAAACACTGAAGCTTTCTTT.

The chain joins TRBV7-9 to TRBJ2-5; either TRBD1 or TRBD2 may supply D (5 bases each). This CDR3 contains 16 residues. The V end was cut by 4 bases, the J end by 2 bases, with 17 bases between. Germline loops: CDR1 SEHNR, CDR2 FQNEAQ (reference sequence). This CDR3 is CASSSPRDAKQETQYF. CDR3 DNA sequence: TGTGCCAGCAGCTCCCCCAGGGACGCGAAACAAGAGACCCAGTACTTC.

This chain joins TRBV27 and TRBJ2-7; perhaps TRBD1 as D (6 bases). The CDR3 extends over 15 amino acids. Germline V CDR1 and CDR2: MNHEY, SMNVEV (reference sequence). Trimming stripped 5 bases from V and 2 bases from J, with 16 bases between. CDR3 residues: CASSTRQDRPYEQYF. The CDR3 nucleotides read TGTGCCAGCAGTACCCGACAGGACAGACCCTACGAGCAGTACTTC.

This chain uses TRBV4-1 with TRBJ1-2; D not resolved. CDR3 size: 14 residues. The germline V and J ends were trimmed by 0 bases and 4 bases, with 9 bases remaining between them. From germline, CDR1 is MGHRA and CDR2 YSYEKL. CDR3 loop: CASSQDRGFYGYTF. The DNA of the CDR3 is TGCGCCAGCAGCCAAGATAGAGGTTTCTATGGCTACACCTTC.

The DNA for the CDR3 is TGTGCCAGCAGTTTCTCTCCTTGGGGGGAGAACACTGAAGCTTTCTTT. It encodes CASSFSPWGENTEAFF. This chain links TRBV27 with TRBJ1-1, with D tentatively TRBD1 (5 bases). The V gene's germline CDR1 is MNHEY and CDR2 SMNVEV (reference sequence). The germline V and J ends were trimmed by 3 bases and 1 base, with 15 bases remaining between them. The CDR3 totals 16 residues.

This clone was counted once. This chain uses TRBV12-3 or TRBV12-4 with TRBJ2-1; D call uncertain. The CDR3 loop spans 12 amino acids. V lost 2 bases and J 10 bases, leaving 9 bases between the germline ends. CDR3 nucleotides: TGTGCCAGCAGTTTATTTTCGCGGGAGCAGTTCTTC. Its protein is CASSLFSREQFF.

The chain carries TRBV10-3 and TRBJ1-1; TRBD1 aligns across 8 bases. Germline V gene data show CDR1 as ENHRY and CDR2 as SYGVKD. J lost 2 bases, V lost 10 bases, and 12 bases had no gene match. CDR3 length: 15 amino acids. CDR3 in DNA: TGTGCCACTCTCCCTGGACAGGGAAGAAACACTGAAGCTTTCTTT. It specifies CATLPGQGRNTEAFF.

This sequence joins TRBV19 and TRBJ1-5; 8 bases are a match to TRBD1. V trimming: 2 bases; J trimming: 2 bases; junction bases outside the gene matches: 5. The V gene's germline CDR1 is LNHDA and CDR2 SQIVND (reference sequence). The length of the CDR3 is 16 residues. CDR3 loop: CASSIQGAGGNQPQHF. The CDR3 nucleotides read TGTGCCAGTAGTATACAGGGGGCTGGGGGCAATCAGCCCCAGCATTTT.

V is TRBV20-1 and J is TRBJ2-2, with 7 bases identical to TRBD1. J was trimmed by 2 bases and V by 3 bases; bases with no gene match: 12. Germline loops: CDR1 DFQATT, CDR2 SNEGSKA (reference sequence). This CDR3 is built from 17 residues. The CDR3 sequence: CSASRRLGQTNTGELFF. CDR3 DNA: TGCAGTGCTAGTCGACGACTGGGACAGACAAACACCGGGGAGCTGTTTTTT.

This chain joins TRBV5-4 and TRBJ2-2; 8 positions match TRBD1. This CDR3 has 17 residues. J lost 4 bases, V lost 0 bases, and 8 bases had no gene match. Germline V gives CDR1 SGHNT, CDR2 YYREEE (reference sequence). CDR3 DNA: TGTGCCAGCAGCTTGGCCGCCCGGACAGGGCGCACCGGGGAGCTGTTTTTT. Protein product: CASSLAARTGRTGELFF.

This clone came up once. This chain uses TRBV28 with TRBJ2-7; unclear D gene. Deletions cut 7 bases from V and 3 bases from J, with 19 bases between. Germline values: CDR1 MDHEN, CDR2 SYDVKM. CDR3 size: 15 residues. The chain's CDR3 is CASIPTAVGSYEQYF. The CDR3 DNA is TGTGCCAGCATCCCAACCGCGGTGGGTAGCTACGAGCAGTACTTC. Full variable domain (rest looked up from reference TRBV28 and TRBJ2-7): DVKVTQSSRYLVKRTGEKVFLECVQDMDHENMFWYRQDPGLGLRLIYFSYDVKMKEKGDIPEGYSVSREKKERFSLILESASTNQTSMYLCASIPTAVGSYEQYFGPGTRLTVT.

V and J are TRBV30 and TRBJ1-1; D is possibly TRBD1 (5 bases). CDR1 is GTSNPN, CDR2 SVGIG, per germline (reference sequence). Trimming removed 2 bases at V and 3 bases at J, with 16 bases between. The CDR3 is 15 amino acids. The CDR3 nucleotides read TGTGCCTGGAGTAAGTGGCAGGGTGGGGACACTGAAGCTTTCTTT. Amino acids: CAWSKWQGGDTEAFF.

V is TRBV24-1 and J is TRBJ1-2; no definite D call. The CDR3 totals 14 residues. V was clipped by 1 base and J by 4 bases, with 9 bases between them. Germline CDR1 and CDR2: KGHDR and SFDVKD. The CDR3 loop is CATSDFTRFYGYTF. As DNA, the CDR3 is TGTGCCACCAGTGATTTTACAAGATTCTATGGCTACACCTTC.

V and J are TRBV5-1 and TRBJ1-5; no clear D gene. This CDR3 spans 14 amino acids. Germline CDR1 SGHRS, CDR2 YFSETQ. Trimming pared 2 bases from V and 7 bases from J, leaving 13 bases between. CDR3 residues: CASSFSGVEQPQHF. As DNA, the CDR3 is TGCGCCAGCAGCTTCTCCGGGGTAGAGCAGCCCCAGCATTTT.

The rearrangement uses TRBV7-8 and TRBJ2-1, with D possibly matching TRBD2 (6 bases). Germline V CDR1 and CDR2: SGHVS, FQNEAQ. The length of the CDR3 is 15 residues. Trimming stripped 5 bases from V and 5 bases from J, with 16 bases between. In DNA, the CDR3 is TGTGCCAGCAGCCGAAAGCGGGCGGAAGACAATGAGCAGTTCTTC. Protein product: CASSRKRAEDNEQFF.

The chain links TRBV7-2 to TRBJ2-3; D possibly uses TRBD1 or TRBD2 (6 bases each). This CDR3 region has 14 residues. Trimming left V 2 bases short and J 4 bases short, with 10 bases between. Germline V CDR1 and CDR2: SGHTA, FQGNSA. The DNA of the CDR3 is TGTGCCAGCAGCTTATCGGGGGCAGCAGATACGCAGTATTTT. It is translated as CASSLSGAADTQYF.

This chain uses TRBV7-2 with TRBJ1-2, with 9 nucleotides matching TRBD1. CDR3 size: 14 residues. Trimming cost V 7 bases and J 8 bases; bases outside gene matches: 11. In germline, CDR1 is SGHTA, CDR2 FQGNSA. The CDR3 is CASKTQQGAGGYTF. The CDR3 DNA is TGTGCCAGCAAGACCCAACAGGGGGCGGGCGGCTACACCTTC.